Listed here is a single T cell receptor (beta chain). The data originate from a study of blood T cell repertoires in COVID-19. Some clones are missing from TCRdb's copy, which holds only in-frame ones; the method was immunoSEQ multiplex PCR. Among roughly 400,000 clones listed, 90% to 95% were seen once. The source of this sequence is a woman aged 40 to 55 who had been exposed to COVID-19. The sample consisted of PBMCs or T cells enriched from blood (not recorded which).

CDR3: CASSPPGTGVRNEQFF. The CDR3 nucleotides are TGTGCCAGCAGCCCCCCCGGGACAGGGGTAAGGAATGAGCAGTTCTTC. This chain links TRBV11-3 with TRBJ2-1, with 10 bases lining up with TRBD1. Germline CDR1 reads SGHNT; CDR2 reads YENEEA. V lost 5 bases and J lost 7; bases outside the gene matches: 11. The CDR3 extends over 16 amino acids.